These 27 T cell receptor beta chains came from one sample sequenced in a study of blood T cell repertoires in COVID-19. The table came from immunoSEQ multiplex PCR; TCRdb's copy has only in-frame clones and leaves some out. The sample lists approximately 140,000 clones, around nine tenths occurring once. Sequenced material: peripheral blood. Receptors were obtained from a man in his forties or fifties with active or convalescent COVID-19.

The chain uses TRBV18 and TRBJ1-1, with a possible D match to TRBD1 (5 bases). The ends were cut back, 4 bases at V and 3 bases at J, with 15 bases in the middle. The CDR3 loop spans 15 amino acids. CDR1 and CDR2 from the germline V gene are KGHSH and LQKENI. The CDR3, as DNA: TGTGCCAGCTCACAGGCCTCAGGGCGGTACACTGAAGCTTTCTTT. The encoded protein is CASSQASGRYTEAFF.

This sequence joins TRBV28 and TRBJ2-6, with D unclear. The V gene's germline CDR1 is MDHEN and CDR2 SYDVKM. The V gene lost 5 bases and the J gene lost 0 bases, with 8 bases spanning the gap. There are 15 residues in the CDR3. The CDR3 coding sequence is TGTGCCAGCAGTGCCTCGGGCTCTGGGGCCAACGTCCTGACTTTC. Translating gives CASSASGSGANVLTF. Full variable domain (rest looked up from reference TRBV28 and TRBJ2-6): DVKVTQSSRYLVKRTGEKVFLECVQDMDHENMFWYRQDPGLGLRLIYFSYDVKMKEKGDIPEGYSVSREKKERFSLILESASTNQTSMYLCASSASGSGANVLTFGAGSRLTVL.

This clone was observed a few times. The chain carries TRBV6-5 and TRBJ1-2, with 7 bases aligning to TRBD1. Germline CDR1 reads MNHEY; CDR2 reads SVGAGI. The CDR3 sequence is 14 residues long. V lost 6 bases and J lost 2; bases outside the gene matches: 6. The CDR3 spells CASRDRTTNYGYTF. As DNA, the CDR3 is TGTGCCAGCAGGGACAGGACCACCAACTATGGCTACACCTTC.

J is TRBJ2-7 and V is TRBV6-5, with TRBD2 as a possible D gene (5 bases). CDR1 and CDR2 from the germline V gene are MNHEY and SVGAGI. This CDR3 has 14 amino acids. Trimming pared 6 bases from V and 5 bases from J, leaving 17 bases between. CDR3: CASRGRDPNHEQYF. The CDR3 nucleotides are TGTGCCAGCAGGGGCCGGGATCCGAACCACGAGCAGTACTTC.

The chain uses TRBV2 and TRBJ1-5; 7 bases match TRBD1. The CDR3 runs to 14 residues. Trimming at V came to 7 bases and at J to 4 bases, leaving 7 bases not matched to a gene. Germline V gene data show CDR1 as SNHLY and CDR2 as FYNNEI. The CDR3 region has the DNA TGTGCCAGCACCTTACAGGGGACAAATCAGCCCCAGCATTTT. Its protein is CASTLQGTNQPQHF.

This clone has only a few counts. The chain combines TRBV28 with TRBJ1-2; the D gene is possibly TRBD1 (5 bases). V was pared by 5 bases and J by 8 bases, with 9 bases between. This CDR3 spans 11 amino acids. Germline CDR1 reads MDHEN; CDR2 reads SYDVKM. The CDR3 loop is CASSRRGGYTF. The DNA of the CDR3 is TGTGCCAGCAGTCGCCGGGGGGGCTACACCTTC.

The chain uses TRBV30 and TRBJ2-1; no clear D gene. Deletions cut 3 bases from V and 4 bases from J, with 7 bases between. The CDR3 covers 12 residues. Looked up from germline, CDR1 is GTSNPN and CDR2 is SVGIG (reference sequence). CDR3 DNA: TGTGCCTGGAGGTGGCGGTACAATGAGCAGTTCTTC. This gives the protein CAWRWRYNEQFF.

J is TRBJ2-7 and V is TRBV5-4; the D gene is possibly TRBD2 (5 bases). V was pared by 0 bases and J by 4 bases, with 11 bases between. The CDR3 has 14 amino acids. Germline V gene data show CDR1 as SGHNT and CDR2 as YYREEE (reference sequence). CDR3 sequence (DNA): TGTGCCAGCAGCTTGGATGGGGAGTGGTACGAGCAGTACTTC. It is translated as CASSLDGEWYEQYF.

The chain uses TRBV11-2 and TRBJ2-5; unclear D gene. CDR3 length: 15 residues. Trimming took 6 bases from V and 1 from J, leaving 15 bases between them. Per germline, CDR1 SGHAT and CDR2 FQNNGV. CDR3 protein: CASSTSTAVQETQYF. The CDR3 DNA sequence: TGTGCCAGCAGTACCAGCACGGCGGTCCAAGAGACCCAGTACTTC.

The chain carries TRBV2 and TRBJ2-2; 10 positions match TRBD1. The CDR3 contains 15 residues. V gave up 6 bases and J gave up 6 bases; unmatched junction bases: 7. The germline CDR1 and CDR2 sequences are SNHLY and FYNNEI. CDR3 in DNA: TGTGCCAGCAGAGGGGACAGGGGTTTGGCCGGGGAGCTGTTTTTT. It is translated as CASRGDRGLAGELFF.

The chain is built from TRBV29-1 and TRBJ1-2; 11 bases match TRBD1. V lost 7 bases to trimming and J lost 7 bases; unmatched junction nucleotides: 2. From germline, CDR1 is SQVTM and CDR2 ANQGSEA. The CDR3 is 11 residues long. The CDR3: CSGGQGAGYTF. The CDR3 coding sequence is TGCAGCGGTGGACAGGGGGCTGGCTACACCTTC.

The gene calls are TRBV6-1 and TRBJ1-5, with 9 bases identical to TRBD1. The CDR3 length is 15 residues. Germline V CDR1 and CDR2: MNHNS, SASEGT. V was clipped by 3 bases and J by 11 bases; unmatched bases: 11. The CDR3 sequence is CASSEAGQGRVAQHF. CDR3 coding DNA: TGTGCCAGCAGTGAGGCTGGACAGGGGCGGGTAGCCCAGCATTTT.

The CDR3 sequence: CASSVGGQSYEQYF. The CDR3 DNA sequence: TGTGCCAGCAGCGTAGGGGGACAGAGCTACGAGCAGTACTTC. This chain uses TRBV9 with TRBJ2-7; 7 bases line up with TRBD1. V dropped 0 bases and J dropped 3; count of bases not matched to a gene: 3. The CDR3 spans 14 residues. CDR1 and CDR2 (germline): SGDLS, YYNGEE.

V and J are TRBV6-5 and TRBJ2-7; TRBD1 matches at 7 bases. V lost 5 bases and J lost 3; bases outside the gene matches: 4. Germline CDR1 MNHEY, CDR2 SVGAGI. There are 13 residues in the CDR3. The CDR3 nucleotides read TGTGCCAGCAGTACTCGGGACAGCTACGAGCAGTACTTC. It is translated as CASSTRDSYEQYF.

This clone was recorded once. The chain carries TRBV30 and TRBJ1-3, with D perhaps matching TRBD1 (5 bases). V lost 4 bases to trimming and J lost 4 bases, with 11 bases between them. CDR3 length equals 13 residues. Germline V gene sequence: CDR1 GTSNPN, CDR2 SVGIG (reference sequence). This CDR3 is CAWTGILGNTIYF. CDR3 bases: TGTGCCTGGACAGGGATCCTCGGAAACACCATATATTTT.

Concerning this clone: The sample holds other DNA sequences that translate to the same CDR3. J is TRBJ2-5 and V is TRBV18; weak D call: TRBD1 (6 bases). The V end was cut by 3 bases, the J end by 2 bases, with 7 bases between. The CDR3 has 13 residues. Germline CDR1 reads KGHSH; CDR2 reads LQKENI. In DNA form, the CDR3 reads TGTGCCAGCTCACCTGGACAGCAAGAGACCCAGTACTTC. It is translated as CASSPGQQETQYF.

A note on this clone: Other DNA sequences in the same sample also yield this CDR3. The V call is TRBV9, the J call TRBJ2-2; the D gene is possibly TRBD2 (5 bases). The CDR3 spans 13 residues. CDR1 is SGDLS, CDR2 YYNGEE, per germline. V was pared by 2 bases and J by 5 bases, with 7 bases between. Written as DNA, the CDR3 is TGTGCCAGCAGCGTTGGCGGGACCGGGGAGCTGTTTTTT. It encodes CASSVGGTGELFF.

The J gene is TRBJ2-7, the V gene TRBV2, with D perhaps matching TRBD1 (6 bases). The V and J ends lost 5 bases and 2 bases respectively, with 13 bases between them. Per germline, CDR1 SNHLY and CDR2 FYNNEI. The CDR3 is 14 residues long. In DNA, the CDR3 is TGTGCCAGCAGTAACCGACAGGTCGCCTACGAGCAGTACTTC. Protein: CASSNRQVAYEQYF. The full variable domain, completed using reference TRBV2 and TRBJ2-7, is EPEVTQTPSHQVTQMGQEVILRCVPISNHLYFYWYRQILGQKVEFLVSFYNNEISEKSEIFDDQFSVERPDGSNFTLKIRSTKLEDSAMYFCASSNRQVAYEQYFGPGTRLTVT.

The rearrangement joins TRBV11-3 to TRBJ2-7, with a tentative D call TRBD2 (6 bases). The CDR3 totals 15 residues. CDR1 and CDR2 (germline): SGHNT, YENEEA. The V and J ends lost 1 base and 2 bases respectively, with 12 bases between them. CDR3 nucleotides: TGTGCCAGCAGCTTAGGGTTGGGAGGTACCTACGAGCAGTACTTC. Amino acid sequence: CASSLGLGGTYEQYF.

The rearrangement joins TRBV7-9 to TRBJ2-7, with TRBD1 identical over 9 bases. The germline V gene has CDR1 SEHNR and CDR2 FQNEAQ (reference sequence). The CDR3 consists of 14 residues. Trimming took 5 bases from V and 2 from J; bases not matched to a gene: 4. The CDR3 sequence: CASSPGTGPYEQYF. In nucleotides, the CDR3 is TGTGCCAGCAGCCCCGGGACAGGGCCCTACGAGCAGTACTTC.

This chain connects TRBV7-3 to TRBJ1-1; 12 nucleotides agree with TRBD1. The trim removed 5 bases at V and 3 bases at J, leaving 16 bases unmatched. Germline loops: CDR1 SGHTA, CDR2 FQGTGA. This CDR3 is 19 amino acids long. Here the CDR3 DNA reads TGTGCCAGCAGCCCTCCGCTATTGGGACAGGGGGCTTTAGACACTGAAGCTTTCTTT. Translation gives CASSPPLLGQGALDTEAFF.

The chain carries TRBV7-2 and TRBJ1-2, with no clear D. The V gene lost 1 base and the J gene lost 1 base, with 13 bases spanning the gap. There are 16 residues in the CDR3. Germline loops: CDR1 SGHTA, CDR2 FQGNSA. The CDR3 region has the DNA TGTGCCAGCAGCTTAGGTTTTCGACGGAGTAACTATGGCTACACCTTC. It is translated as CASSLGFRRSNYGYTF.

This chain connects TRBV5-1 to TRBJ1-1, with D hard to call. V lost 0 bases and J 1 base, leaving 7 bases between the germline ends. The length of the CDR3 is 14 residues. Per the germline V gene, CDR1 is SGHRS and CDR2 is YFSETQ. CDR3 in DNA: TGCGCCAGCAGCTTGGGCGCAGGGAACACTGAAGCTTTCTTT. It is translated as CASSLGAGNTEAFF.

This chain uses TRBV5-5 with TRBJ1-2, with TRBD1 matching over 9 bases. J was trimmed by 7 bases and V by 0 bases; bases with no gene match: 4. Germline V gene sequence: CDR1 SGHKS, CDR2 YYEKEE (reference sequence). The CDR3 sequence is 14 residues long. CDR3 protein: CASSLGTGAAGYTF. The CDR3 bases are TGTGCCAGCAGCTTGGGGACAGGGGCAGCTGGCTACACCTTC. The entire variable domain, with the rest obtained from reference TRBV5-5 and TRBJ1-2, is as follows: DAGVTQSPTHLIKTRGQQVTLRCSPISGHKSVSWYQQVLGQGPQFIFQYYEKEERGRGNFPDRFSARQFPNYSSELNVNALLLGDSALYLCASSLGTGAAGYTFGSGTRLTVV.

This chain connects TRBV19 to TRBJ2-1; tentative D call: TRBD2 (5 bases). The V gene lost 3 bases and the J gene lost 7 bases, with 10 bases spanning the gap. Germline V lookup: CDR1 LNHDA, CDR2 SQIVND (reference sequence). This CDR3 is 13 amino acids long. CDR3 in DNA: TGTGCCAGTAGTATCCAGGACTGGAATGAGCAGTTCTTC. Protein: CASSIQDWNEQFF.

This clone was detected once. The chain uses TRBV9 and TRBJ2-3, with D possibly TRBD2 on 6 matching bases. V lost 3 bases, J lost 2 bases, and 13 bases lay in between. CDR3 length equals 15 residues. Germline V gene data show CDR1 as SGDLS and CDR2 as YYNGEE. The CDR3 DNA is TGTGCCAGCAGCGAGAACCGGAGGGCCACAGATACGCAGTATTTT. Amino acid sequence: CASSENRRATDTQYF.

The chain joins TRBV15 to TRBJ1-2; D is perhaps TRBD1 (5 bases). Germline-derived CDR1 and CDR2 are LNHNV and YYDKDF (reference sequence). V gave up 3 bases and J gave up 7 bases, with 21 bases separating them. This CDR3 has 16 residues. CDR3 protein: CATSRTAKGTPGGYTF. The CDR3 coding sequence is TGTGCCACCAGCAGGACAGCAAAGGGTACCCCGGGTGGCTACACCTTC.